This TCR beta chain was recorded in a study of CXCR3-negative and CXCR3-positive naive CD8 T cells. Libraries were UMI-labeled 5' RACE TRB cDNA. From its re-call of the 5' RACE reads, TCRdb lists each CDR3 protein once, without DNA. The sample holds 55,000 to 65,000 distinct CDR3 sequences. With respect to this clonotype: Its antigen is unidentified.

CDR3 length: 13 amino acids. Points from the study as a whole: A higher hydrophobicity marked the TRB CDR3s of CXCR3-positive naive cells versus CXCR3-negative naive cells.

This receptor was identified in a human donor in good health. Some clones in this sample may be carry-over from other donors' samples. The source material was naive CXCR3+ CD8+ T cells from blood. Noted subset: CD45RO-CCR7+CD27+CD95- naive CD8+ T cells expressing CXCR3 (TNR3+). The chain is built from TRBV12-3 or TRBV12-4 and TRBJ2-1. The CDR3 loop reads CASSFWQSNEQFF.